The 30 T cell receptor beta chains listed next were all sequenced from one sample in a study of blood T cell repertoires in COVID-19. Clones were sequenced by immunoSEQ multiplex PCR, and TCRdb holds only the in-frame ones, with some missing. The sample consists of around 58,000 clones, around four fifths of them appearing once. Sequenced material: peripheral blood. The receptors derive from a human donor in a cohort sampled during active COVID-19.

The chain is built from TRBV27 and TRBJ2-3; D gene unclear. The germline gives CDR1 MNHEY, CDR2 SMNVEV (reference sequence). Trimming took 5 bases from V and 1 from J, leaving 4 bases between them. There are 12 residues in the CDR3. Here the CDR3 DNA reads TGTGCCAGCAGTAGCCGCACAGATACGCAGTATTTT. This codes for CASSSRTDTQYF.

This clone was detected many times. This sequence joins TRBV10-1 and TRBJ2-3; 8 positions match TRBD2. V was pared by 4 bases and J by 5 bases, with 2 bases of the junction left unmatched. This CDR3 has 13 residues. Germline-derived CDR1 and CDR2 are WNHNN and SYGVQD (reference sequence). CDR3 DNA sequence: TGCGCCAGCAGTGGCGGGGGGAAAGATACGCAGTATTTT. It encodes CASSGGGKDTQYF.

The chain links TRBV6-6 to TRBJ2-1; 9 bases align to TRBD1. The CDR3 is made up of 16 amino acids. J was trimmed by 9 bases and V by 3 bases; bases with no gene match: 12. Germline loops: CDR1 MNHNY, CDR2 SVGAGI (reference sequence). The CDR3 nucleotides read TGTGCCAGCAGTTATGCGACAGGGGGACGTTCCAGTGAGCAGTTCTTC. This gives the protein CASSYATGGRSSEQFF.

CDR3: CASSPQRAETQYF. CDR3 DNA: TGTGCCAGCAGCCCCCAGCGGGCGGAGACCCAGTACTTC. The rearrangement links TRBV11-2 to TRBJ2-5, with D perhaps matching TRBD2 (6 bases). V was cut by 5 bases and J by 5 bases, with 12 bases left in between. The CDR3 extends over 13 amino acids. Per the germline V gene, CDR1 is SGHAT and CDR2 is FQNNGV.

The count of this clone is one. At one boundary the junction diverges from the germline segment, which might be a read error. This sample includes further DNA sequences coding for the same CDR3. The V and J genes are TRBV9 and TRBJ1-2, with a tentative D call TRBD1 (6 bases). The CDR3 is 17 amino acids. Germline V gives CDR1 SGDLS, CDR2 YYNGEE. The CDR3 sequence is CASSVVEQGISKDGYTF. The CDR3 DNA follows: TGCGCCAGCAGCGTAGTGGAACAGGGTATTTCGAAGGATGGCTACACCTTC. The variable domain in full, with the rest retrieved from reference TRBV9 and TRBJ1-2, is DSGVTQTPKHLITATGQRVTLRCSPRSGDLSVYWYQQSLDQGLQFLIQYYNGEERAKGNILERFSAQQFPDLHSELNLSSLELGDSALYFCASSVVEQGISKDGYTFGSGTRLTVV.

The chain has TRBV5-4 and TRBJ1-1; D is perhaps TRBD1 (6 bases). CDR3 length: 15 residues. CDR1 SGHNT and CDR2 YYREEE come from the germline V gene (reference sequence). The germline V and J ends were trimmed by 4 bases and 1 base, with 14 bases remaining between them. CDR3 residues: CASSPSPGENTEAFF. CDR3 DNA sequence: TGTGCCAGCAGCCCATCCCCAGGGGAGAACACTGAAGCTTTCTTT.

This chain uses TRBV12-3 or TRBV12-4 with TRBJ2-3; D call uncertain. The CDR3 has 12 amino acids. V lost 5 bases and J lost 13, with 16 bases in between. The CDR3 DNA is TGTGCCAGCAGTCCACAGACCCCAGTTGAGTATTTT. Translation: CASSPQTPVEYF.

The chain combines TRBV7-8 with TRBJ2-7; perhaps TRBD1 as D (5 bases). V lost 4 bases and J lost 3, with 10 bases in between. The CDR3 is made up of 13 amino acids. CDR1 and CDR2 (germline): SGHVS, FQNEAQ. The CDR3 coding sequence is TGTGCCAGCAGCTCCCCAGGGAACTACGAGCAGTACTTC. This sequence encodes CASSSPGNYEQYF.

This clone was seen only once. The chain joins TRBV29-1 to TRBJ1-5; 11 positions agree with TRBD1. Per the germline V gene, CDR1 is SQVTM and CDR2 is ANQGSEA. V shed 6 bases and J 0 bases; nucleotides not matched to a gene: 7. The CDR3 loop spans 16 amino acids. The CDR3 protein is CSVGTGGSDSNQPQHF. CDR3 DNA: TGCAGCGTGGGGACAGGGGGATCAGATAGCAATCAGCCCCAGCATTTT.

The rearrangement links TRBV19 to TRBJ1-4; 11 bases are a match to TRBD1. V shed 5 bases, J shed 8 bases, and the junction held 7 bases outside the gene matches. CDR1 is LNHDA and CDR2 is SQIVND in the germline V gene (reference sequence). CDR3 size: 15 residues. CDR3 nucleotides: TGTGCCAGTAGTCCTACGGACAGGGGGCGCGAAAAACTGTTTTTT. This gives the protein CASSPTDRGREKLFF.

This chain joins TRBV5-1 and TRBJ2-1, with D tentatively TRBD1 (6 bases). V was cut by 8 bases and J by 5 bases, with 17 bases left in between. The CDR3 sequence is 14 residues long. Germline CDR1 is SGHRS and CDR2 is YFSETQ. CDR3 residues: CASSGGGLDNEQFF. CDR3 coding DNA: TGCGCCAGTAGTGGGGGCGGGCTTGACAATGAGCAGTTCTTC.

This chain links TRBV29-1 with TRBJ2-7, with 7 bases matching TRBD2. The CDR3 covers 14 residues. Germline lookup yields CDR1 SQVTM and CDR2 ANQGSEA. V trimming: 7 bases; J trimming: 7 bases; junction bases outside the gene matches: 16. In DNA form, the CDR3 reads TGCAGCGGCCGAACCGGGACGGGGGGATTGGAGCAGTACTTC. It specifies CSGRTGTGGLEQYF.

As DNA, the CDR3 is TGTGCCAGCAGCGCCGGGAGAGGAGCTAATGAAAAACTGTTTTTT. It translates to CASSAGRGANEKLFF. This chain uses TRBV5-8 with TRBJ1-4; D is undetermined. Trimming removed 4 bases from V and 3 bases from J, with 13 bases in between. Germline V CDR1 and CDR2: SGHTS, YDEGEE. The CDR3 runs 15 residues.

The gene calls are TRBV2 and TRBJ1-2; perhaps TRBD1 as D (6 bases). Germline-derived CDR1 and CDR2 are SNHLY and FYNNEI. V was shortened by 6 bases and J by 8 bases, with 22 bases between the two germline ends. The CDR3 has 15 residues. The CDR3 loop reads CASRKTRDISEGYTF. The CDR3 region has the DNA TGTGCCAGCAGGAAGACCCGGGACATATCAGAAGGCTACACCTTC.

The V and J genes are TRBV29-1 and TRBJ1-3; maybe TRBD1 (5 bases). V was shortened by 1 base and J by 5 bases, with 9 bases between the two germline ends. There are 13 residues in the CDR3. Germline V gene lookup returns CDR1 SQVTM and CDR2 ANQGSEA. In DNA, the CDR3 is TGCAGCGTTGAAGTCGGGGGAAGAAACACCATATATTTT. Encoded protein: CSVEVGGRNTIYF.

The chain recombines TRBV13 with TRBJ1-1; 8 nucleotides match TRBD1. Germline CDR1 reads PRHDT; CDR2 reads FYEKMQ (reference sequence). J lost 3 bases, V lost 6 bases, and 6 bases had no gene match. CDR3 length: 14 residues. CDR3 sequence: CASRWQGAYTEAFF. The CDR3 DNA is TGTGCCAGCAGGTGGCAGGGGGCATACACTGAAGCTTTCTTT.

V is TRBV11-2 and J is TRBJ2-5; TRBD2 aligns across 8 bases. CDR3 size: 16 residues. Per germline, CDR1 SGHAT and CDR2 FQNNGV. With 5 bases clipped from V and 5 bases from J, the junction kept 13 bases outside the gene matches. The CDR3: CASSPPGGGQGETQYF. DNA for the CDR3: TGTGCCAGCAGCCCTCCCGGGGGGGGGCAAGGGGAGACCCAGTACTTC.

CDR3 region: CASSFGRGANTGELFF. CDR3 DNA: TGCGCCAGCAGCTTTGGGCGGGGGGCGAACACCGGGGAGCTGTTTTTT. V is TRBV5-1 and J is TRBJ2-2; 8 bases are a match to TRBD2. This CDR3 region has 16 residues. Germline values: CDR1 SGHRS, CDR2 YFSETQ. Trimming removed 2 bases from V and 0 bases from J; junction bases left unmatched: 3.

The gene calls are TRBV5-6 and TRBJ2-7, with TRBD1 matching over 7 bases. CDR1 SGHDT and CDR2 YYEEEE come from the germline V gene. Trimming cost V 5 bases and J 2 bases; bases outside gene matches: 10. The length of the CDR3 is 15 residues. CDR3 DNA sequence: TGTGCCAGCAGTTTAAGGGGGCAATTCACCTACGAGCAGTACTTC. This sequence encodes CASSLRGQFTYEQYF.

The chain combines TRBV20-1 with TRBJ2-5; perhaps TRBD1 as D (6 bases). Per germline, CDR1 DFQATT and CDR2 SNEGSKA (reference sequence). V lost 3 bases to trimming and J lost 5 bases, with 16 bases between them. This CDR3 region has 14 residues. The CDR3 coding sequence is TGCAGTGCTAGTACAGGGAACCCCCGGGAGACCCAGTACTTC. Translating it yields CSASTGNPRETQYF.

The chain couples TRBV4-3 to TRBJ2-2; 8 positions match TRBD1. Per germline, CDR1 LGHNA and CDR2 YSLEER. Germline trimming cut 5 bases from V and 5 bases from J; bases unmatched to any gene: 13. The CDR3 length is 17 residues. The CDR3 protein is CASSTQPQTGGTGELFF. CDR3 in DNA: TGCGCCAGCAGCACGCAGCCTCAAACAGGGGGGACCGGGGAGCTGTTTTTT.

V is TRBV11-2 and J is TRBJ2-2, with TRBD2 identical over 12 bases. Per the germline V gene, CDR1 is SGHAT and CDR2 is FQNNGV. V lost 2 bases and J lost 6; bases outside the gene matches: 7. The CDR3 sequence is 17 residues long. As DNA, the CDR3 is TGTGCCAGCAGCTTATCCGGACTAGCGGGGATGTCCGGGGAGCTGTTTTTT. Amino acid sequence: CASSLSGLAGMSGELFF.

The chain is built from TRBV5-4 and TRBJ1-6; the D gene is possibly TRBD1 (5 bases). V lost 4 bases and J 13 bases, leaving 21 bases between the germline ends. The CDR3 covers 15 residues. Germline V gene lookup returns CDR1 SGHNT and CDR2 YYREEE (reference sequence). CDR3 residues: CASSPGLSLRSPLHF. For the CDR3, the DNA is TGTGCCAGCAGCCCGGGACTAAGCCTTCGCTCGCCCCTCCACTTT.

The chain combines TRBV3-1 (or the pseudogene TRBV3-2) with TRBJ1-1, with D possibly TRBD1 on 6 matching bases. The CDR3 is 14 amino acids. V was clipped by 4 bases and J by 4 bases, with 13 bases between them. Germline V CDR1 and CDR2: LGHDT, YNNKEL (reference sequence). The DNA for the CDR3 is TGTGCCAGCAGCCCGGACAGTCACATCACTGAAGCTTTCTTT. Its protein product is CASSPDSHITEAFF.

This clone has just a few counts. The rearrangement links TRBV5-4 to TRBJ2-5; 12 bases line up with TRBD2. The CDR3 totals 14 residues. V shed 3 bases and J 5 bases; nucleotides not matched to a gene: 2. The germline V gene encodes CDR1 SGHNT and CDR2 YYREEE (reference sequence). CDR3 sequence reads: CASSSGTSGETQYF. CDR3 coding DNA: TGTGCCAGCAGCTCCGGGACTAGCGGGGAGACCCAGTACTTC. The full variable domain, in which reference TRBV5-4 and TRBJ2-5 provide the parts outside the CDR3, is ETGVTQSPTHLIKTRGQQVTLRCSSQSGHNTVSWYQQALGQGPQFIFQYYREEENGRGNFPPRFSGLQFPNYSSELNVNALELDDSALYLCASSSGTSGETQYFGPGTRLLVL.

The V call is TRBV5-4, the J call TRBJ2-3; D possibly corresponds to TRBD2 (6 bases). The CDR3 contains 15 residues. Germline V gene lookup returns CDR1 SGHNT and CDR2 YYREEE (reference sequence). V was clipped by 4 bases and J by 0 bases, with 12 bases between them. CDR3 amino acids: CASSRGGSSTDTQYF. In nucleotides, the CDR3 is TGTGCCAGCAGCCGTGGGGGGTCTAGCACAGATACGCAGTATTTT.

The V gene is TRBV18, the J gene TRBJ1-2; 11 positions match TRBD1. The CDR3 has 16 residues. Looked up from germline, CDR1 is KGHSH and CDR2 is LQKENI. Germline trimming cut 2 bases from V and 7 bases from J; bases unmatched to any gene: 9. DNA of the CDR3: TGTGCCAGCTCACCAAGTTTGGACAGGGGGCTCTCTGGCTACACCTTC. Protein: CASSPSLDRGLSGYTF.

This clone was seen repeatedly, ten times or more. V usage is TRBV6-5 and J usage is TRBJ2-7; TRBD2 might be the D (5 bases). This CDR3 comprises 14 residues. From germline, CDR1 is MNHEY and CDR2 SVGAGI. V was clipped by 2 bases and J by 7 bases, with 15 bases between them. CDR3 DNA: TGTGCCAGCAGTTACGGGTTAGGCTCGGGGGAGCAGTACTTC. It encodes CASSYGLGSGEQYF.

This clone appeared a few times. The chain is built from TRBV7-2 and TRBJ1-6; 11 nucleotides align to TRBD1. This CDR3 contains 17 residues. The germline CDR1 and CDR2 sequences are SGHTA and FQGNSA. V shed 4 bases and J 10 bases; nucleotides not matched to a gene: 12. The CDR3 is CASSSPSTGTGGSPLHF. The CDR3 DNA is TGTGCCAGCAGCTCCCCATCCACCGGGACAGGGGGGTCACCCCTCCACTTT.

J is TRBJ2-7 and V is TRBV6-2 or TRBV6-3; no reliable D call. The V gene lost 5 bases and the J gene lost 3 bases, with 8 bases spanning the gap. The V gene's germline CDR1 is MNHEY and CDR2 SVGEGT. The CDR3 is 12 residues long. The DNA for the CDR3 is TGTGCCAGCAGTACAACAATCTACGAGCAGTACTTC. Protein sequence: CASSTTIYEQYF.